This entry lists 4 T cell receptor beta chains sequenced from one sample in a study of long-term antiretroviral therapy in people with HIV. An immunoSEQ assay, version v3.0, was performed at survey level. TCRdb's table, derived via immunoSEQ multiplex PCR, lists solely in-frame clones and lacks some. The repertoire includes over 15,000 clones, 85% to 95% of them detected once, and roughly 1.3% sits in the top ten. The material was unsorted PBMCs, obtained around 10 years after starting antiretroviral therapy. The receptors derive from a man younger than 45 with HIV.

The chain employs TRBV6-6 and TRBJ1-1; 7 bases agree with TRBD1. Trimming took 6 bases from V and 8 from J; bases not matched to a gene: 6. The CDR3 covers 12 residues. Germline V gene data show CDR1 as MNHNY and CDR2 as SVGAGI (reference sequence). The CDR3 nucleotides are TGTGCCAGCAGCCGGGACAGCACCGAAGCTTTCTTT. It specifies CASSRDSTEAFF.

CDR3 coding DNA: TGCGCCAGCCGAGCGGCGGGTGAAAAACTGTTTTTT. The encoded protein is CASRAAGEKLFF. The chain is built from TRBV10-2 and TRBJ1-4; D remains ambiguous. V was trimmed by 8 bases and J by 7 bases, leaving 11 bases between them. The CDR3 spans 12 residues. Germline V gene sequence: CDR1 WSHSY, CDR2 SAAADI.

This clone was observed once. The rearrangement uses TRBV7-3 and TRBJ1-2; D possibly corresponds to TRBD1 (5 bases). From germline, CDR1 is SGHTA and CDR2 FQGTGA. V shed 3 bases and J shed 6 bases, with 11 bases lying between them. The CDR3 totals 13 residues. The CDR3 spells CASSFGQGDGYTF. The CDR3 coding sequence is TGTGCCAGCAGCTTCGGCCAGGGTGATGGCTACACCTTC. Full variable domain (outside the CDR3, taken from reference TRBV7-3 and TRBJ1-2): GAGVSQTPSNKVTEKGKYVELRCDPISGHTALYWYRQSLGQGPEFLIYFQGTGAADDSGLPNDRFFAVRPEGSVSTLKIQRTERGDSAVYLCASSFGQGDGYTFGSGTRLTVV.

This clone showed up just once. DNA for the CDR3: TGTGCCAGCAGTGCCCCGGGACTAGGCAACGCACATGCAGATACGCAGTATTTT. It translates to CASSAPGLGNAHADTQYF. This chain joins TRBV6-1 and TRBJ2-3; 8 nucleotides line up with TRBD2. The V gene's germline CDR1 is MNHNS and CDR2 SASEGT. Losses at the gene ends were 4 bases for V and 4 bases for J; bases not matched to a gene: 16. CDR3 size: 18 residues.